A single sample gave rise to the 13 T cell receptor beta chains below, sequenced in a study of vaccination effects on CD4 cells after COVID-19. In the ViraFEST assay, antigen-specific CD4+ clonotypes were identified by expansion after peptide-pool stimulation. CD4+ T cells were isolated after 10 days of culture. Either the mRNA-1273 or the BNT162b2 vaccine was given to participants as two doses. Only in-frame clones appear in the TCRdb table, and some are missing; sequencing was by immunoSEQ multiplex PCR. Seen here are around 30,000 clones, around 85% observed once, and the top ten hold over 4.5%. No antigen has been assigned to these receptors. Sequences were derived from CD4+ T cells from PBMCs cultured with SARS-CoV-2 spike peptides, sampled after COVID-19 vaccination. These receptors all come from a human donor who received a COVID-19 vaccine. Some clones in this sample may be carry-over from other donors' samples.

The rearrangement uses TRBV5-1 and TRBJ2-2, with 9 bases lining up with TRBD1. This CDR3 has 16 amino acids. J was trimmed by 5 bases and V by 3 bases; bases with no gene match: 8. CDR1 and CDR2 from the germline V gene are SGHRS and YFSETQ. The CDR3 reads CASSSQTGGGTGELFF. CDR3 coding DNA: TGCGCCAGCAGCTCGCAGACAGGGGGTGGAACCGGGGAGCTGTTTTTT. Variable domain in full (rest from reference TRBV5-1 and TRBJ2-2): KAGVTQTPRYLIKTRGQQVTLSCSPISGHRSVSWYQQTPGQGLQFLFEYFSETQRNKGNFPGRFSGRQFSNSRSEMNVSTLELGDSALYLCASSSQTGGGTGELFFGEGSRLTVL.

V and J are TRBV11-2 and TRBJ2-1, with TRBD1 identical over 7 bases. Per germline, CDR1 SGHAT and CDR2 FQNNGV. The CDR3 runs 15 residues. V shed 5 bases and J 5 bases; nucleotides not matched to a gene: 9. Here the CDR3 reads CASSGLGQFNNEQFF. CDR3 DNA sequence: TGTGCCAGCAGCGGTCTGGGACAGTTTAACAATGAGCAGTTCTTC.

The J gene is TRBJ2-1, the V gene TRBV28; the match to TRBD2 covers 11 bases. Germline values: CDR1 MDHEN, CDR2 SYDVKM. The V segment lost 7 bases and the J segment 1 base; nucleotides outside the gene matches: 6. This CDR3 is 16 amino acids long. The CDR3 sequence: CASTSRLAGSYNEQFF. The DNA of the CDR3 is TGTGCCAGCACCTCCCGACTAGCGGGATCCTACAATGAGCAGTTCTTC.

The CDR3 DNA reads TGCAGCGTTGCGTTACAGGGAGGCCCTGAAAAACTGTTTTTT. Its translation: CSVALQGGPEKLFF. The V gene is TRBV29-1, the J gene TRBJ1-4; D possibly corresponds to TRBD1 (6 bases). CDR3 length: 14 amino acids. Trimming took off 4 bases at V and 7 bases at J, with 16 bases between the two ends. The germline V gene has CDR1 SQVTM and CDR2 ANQGSEA.

This clone was observed a single time. The chain is built from TRBV30 and TRBJ2-2; 7 nucleotides align to TRBD1. CDR3 length equals 14 residues. Germline CDR1 is GTSNPN and CDR2 is SVGIG (reference sequence). V gave up 3 bases and J gave up 2 bases; unmatched junction bases: 3. The CDR3 sequence is CAWRSGGNTGELFF. CDR3 nucleotide sequence: TGTGCCTGGAGGTCAGGGGGAAACACCGGGGAGCTGTTTTTT.

The chain links TRBV15 to TRBJ1-3, with 8 bases identical to TRBD1. This CDR3 contains 15 residues. The ends lost 3 bases at V and 4 bases at J; junction bases unmatched: 5. The germline gives CDR1 LNHNV, CDR2 YYDKDF (reference sequence). The CDR3 coding sequence is TGTGCCACCAGCAGGACAGGGGCAAAAGGAAACACCATATATTTT. Encoded protein: CATSRTGAKGNTIYF.

This clone was detected only a few times. The rearrangement links TRBV9 to TRBJ1-6, with TRBD1 matching 7 bases. CDR3 size: 14 residues. Germline V lookup: CDR1 SGDLS, CDR2 YYNGEE. V shed 5 bases, J shed 8 bases, and the junction held 7 bases outside the gene matches. The CDR3 bases are TGTGCCAGCAGGCCAGGGGGTTCGTATTCACCCCTCCACTTT. It specifies CASRPGGSYSPLHF. The whole variable domain, remainder taken from reference TRBV9 and TRBJ1-6, is DSGVTQTPKHLITATGQRVTLRCSPRSGDLSVYWYQQSLDQGLQFLIQYYNGEERAKGNILERFSAQQFPDLHSELNLSSLELGDSALYFCASRPGGSYSPLHFGNGTRLTVT.

V is TRBV6-2 or TRBV6-3 and J is TRBJ2-3; tentatively, D is TRBD1 (6 bases). Per the germline V gene, CDR1 is MNHEY and CDR2 is SVGEGT. CDR3 length: 13 amino acids. The V end was cut by 6 bases, the J end by 6 bases, with 13 bases between. The DNA for the CDR3 is TGTGCCAGCAGCTCTACAGGGTACGATACGCAGTATTTT. Translation: CASSSTGYDTQYF.

V usage is TRBV3-1 (or the pseudogene TRBV3-2) and J usage is TRBJ1-1; D is possibly TRBD1 (6 bases). Germline CDR1 LGHDT, CDR2 YNNKEL (reference sequence). V gave up 0 bases and J gave up 0 bases, with 11 bases separating them. The CDR3 is 16 amino acids. Here the CDR3 DNA reads TGTGCCAGCAGCCAAGAACAGGGCCCGATGAACACTGAAGCTTTCTTT. It translates to CASSQEQGPMNTEAFF.

This clone was seen once. DNA of the CDR3: TGCGCCAGCAGCTTGCGGGGGTTTGGGGACACCGGGGAGCTGTTTTTT. It specifies CASSLRGFGDTGELFF. This chain links TRBV5-1 with TRBJ2-2, with D tentatively TRBD2 (6 bases). With 1 base removed from V and 3 bases from J, the gap between germline ends came to 13 bases. This CDR3 is 16 amino acids long. Germline values: CDR1 SGHRS, CDR2 YFSETQ.

By its share, this clone is medium-sized. V gene TRBV12-3 or TRBV12-4 combines with J gene TRBJ1-2; a possible D gene is TRBD1 (6 bases). Trimming left V 6 bases short and J 7 bases short, with 9 bases between. This CDR3 has 11 residues. CDR3 DNA: TGTGCCAGCAGCCAGGGGCCTGGCTACACCTTC. Protein: CASSQGPGYTF.

The chain carries TRBV19 and TRBJ1-2, with D tentatively TRBD1 (6 bases). Trimming stripped 0 bases from V and 7 bases from J, with 18 bases between. This CDR3 has 16 amino acids. Germline CDR1 reads LNHDA; CDR2 reads SQIVND (reference sequence). CDR3 DNA sequence: TGTGCCAGTAGTATAGATGGTGGCAGGGGATTCGGTGGCTACACCTTC. Translated: CASSIDGGRGFGGYTF.

The CDR3 DNA is TGCGCCAGCAGCCATCCTCTGACAGGGGAAAAGGACGAGCAGTACGTC. It codes for CASSHPLTGEKDEQYV. The chain uses TRBV4-3 and TRBJ2-7, with 8 bases matching TRBD1. V trimming: 3 bases; J trimming: 5 bases; junction bases outside the gene matches: 12. This CDR3 region has 16 residues. CDR1 and CDR2 (germline): LGHNA, YSLEER.